The T cell receptor beta chain under discussion was sequenced for a study of human T cells and chemical hapten exposure (dated by TCRdb to about 2021). For the study in its entirety: For sensitization, 2% DPC in acetone was applied to a roughly 2 cm by roughly 2 cm area of upper inner arm skin. In alopecia patients, the study followed how the peripheral blood TCR repertoire changed in vivo over primary and secondary sensitization to diphenylcyclopropenone (DPC), a hapten. Patch testing was performed on the upper back with Finn chambers containing 0.01% DPC, and the patch tests were scored after 6 days according to International Contact Dermatitis Research Group standards. Blood samples were taken from patients before sensitization (week 0) and at 2, 6 and about 24 weeks after DPC sensitization. Throughout the study period of roughly 24 weeks, patients also received therapeutic DPC doses to the scalp every week. Blood for TCR sequencing was provided by twenty-nine alopecia patients at one to four time points (pre-sensitization, 2, 6 and 24 weeks). The libraries were sequenced as a pool, and the TCR yield per sample differed mostly because of small variations in library volumes within the pool. The patient cohort, mostly female, included alopecia areata with under or over 50% scalp involvement, alopecia totalis and alopecia universalis. Study-level results and caveats: The number of PT1 expanded TCRs positively correlated with patch test score, significant at thresholds 8, 16 and 32 but not 4. After repeated subsampling, changes were observed in the strength of the expansion versus patch-test correlation and in the threshold at which the correlation became significant. Because every patient had alopecia, a presumed autoimmune disease, the patients' immune response might differ from that of healthy individuals. Expanded TCRs formed significantly more large CDR3 similarity clusters than pre-sensitization or healthy control sets, consistent with antigen-driven responses. DPC sensitization did not change the number of TCRs with a frequency above 1 in 1000, and there was no evidence of changes in global repertoire structure.

This specimen's time point label, per the study, means: pre-sensitization, week 0. The meaning of the sample's treatment or condition label: therapeutic diphenylcyclopropenone sensitization with weekly scalp DPC. At each patch-test visit, blood was drawn before the patch test was applied. Patients were considered eligible if aged 18 to 70, diagnosed with alopecia and deemed suitable for DPC therapy, and patients were excluded if pregnant. Total RNA was isolated from unfractionated whole blood collected in Tempus Blood RNA tubes. To prepare the library, RACE was applied. The data were produced on a NextSeq 500. Library preparation attached unique molecular identifiers to individual cDNA molecules for quantitative, reproducible TCR counting. Each blood RNA sample was used to sequence both TCR alpha and TCR beta chains. As for the authors' bioinformatics: The median number of TCRs per sample was approximately 96,000, ranging from 23,224 to 690,600. V, J and CDR3 annotation of the TCR reads was carried out using the Decombinator software suite. Every sample was subsampled to the same number of TCRs (28,000) for the PS versus PT1 abundance plots. Expanded TCRs were defined as absent before sensitization and observed at least eight times at the 2-week time point. TCRdb applied fastp at Q25 and MiXCR to the public reads, then kept only in-frame beta chains. CDR3 protein sequences are deduplicated, and each keeps its most common genes and DNA. None of the V and J calls come from the authors' own analysis; TCRdb made them. The sample profile shows fewer than 350,000 distinct CDR3 sequences; 7.5% to 8% of them were found once. The top ten hold 1.2% of the sample.

This clonotype was detected only a few times. Its target antigen remains unknown. The input lacks base qualities; no much larger clone sits a single base away. The sequence was obtained from a man aged 18 to 35 with alopecia areata. Some clones in this sample may be carry-over from other donors' samples. Sequences were derived from whole blood, sampled in connection with sensitization to the hapten diphenylcyclopropenone (DPC).

CDR3 region: CASSLAYGDEQFF. The DNA sequence is as follows: TGTGCCAGCAGCTTAGCGTACGGCGATGAGCAGTTCTTC. The rearranged segments are TRBV7-2 and TRBJ2-1; the D gene cannot be named for sure. V is pared back by 0 bases and J by 8 bases, with 8 bases lying between the germline termini. Spanning cysteine to phenylalanine, the CDR3 consists of 13 amino acids. Only CDR3 DNA remains: 39 bases, in frame from the first base. Sequences SGHTA (CDR1) and FQGNSA (CDR2) are obtained from the germline V gene.